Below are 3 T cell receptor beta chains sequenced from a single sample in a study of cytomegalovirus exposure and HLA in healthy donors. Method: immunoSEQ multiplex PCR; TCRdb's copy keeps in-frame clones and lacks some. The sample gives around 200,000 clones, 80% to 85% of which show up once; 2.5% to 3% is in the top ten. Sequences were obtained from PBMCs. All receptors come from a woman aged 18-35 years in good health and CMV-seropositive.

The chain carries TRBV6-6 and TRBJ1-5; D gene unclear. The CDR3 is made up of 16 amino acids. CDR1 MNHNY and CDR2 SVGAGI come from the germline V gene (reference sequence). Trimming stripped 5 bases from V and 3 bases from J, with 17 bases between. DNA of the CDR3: TGTGCCAGCAGTCCGGGTCCCCCGACTACCAATCAGCCCCAGCATTTT. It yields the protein CASSPGPPTTNQPQHF.

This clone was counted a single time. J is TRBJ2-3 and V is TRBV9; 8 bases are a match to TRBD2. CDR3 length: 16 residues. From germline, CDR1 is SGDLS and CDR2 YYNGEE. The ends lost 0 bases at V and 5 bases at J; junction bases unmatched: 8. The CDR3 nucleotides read TGTGCCAGCAGCGTAGACGTCGGCGGGGGGAGAGATACGCAGTATTTT. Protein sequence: CASSVDVGGGRDTQYF.

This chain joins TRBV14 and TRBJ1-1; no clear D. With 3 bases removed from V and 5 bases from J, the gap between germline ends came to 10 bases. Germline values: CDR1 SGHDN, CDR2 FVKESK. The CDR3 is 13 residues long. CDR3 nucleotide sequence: TGTGCCAGCAGCCACCTCCTCCGGACTGAAGCTTTCTTT. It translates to CASSHLLRTEAFF.